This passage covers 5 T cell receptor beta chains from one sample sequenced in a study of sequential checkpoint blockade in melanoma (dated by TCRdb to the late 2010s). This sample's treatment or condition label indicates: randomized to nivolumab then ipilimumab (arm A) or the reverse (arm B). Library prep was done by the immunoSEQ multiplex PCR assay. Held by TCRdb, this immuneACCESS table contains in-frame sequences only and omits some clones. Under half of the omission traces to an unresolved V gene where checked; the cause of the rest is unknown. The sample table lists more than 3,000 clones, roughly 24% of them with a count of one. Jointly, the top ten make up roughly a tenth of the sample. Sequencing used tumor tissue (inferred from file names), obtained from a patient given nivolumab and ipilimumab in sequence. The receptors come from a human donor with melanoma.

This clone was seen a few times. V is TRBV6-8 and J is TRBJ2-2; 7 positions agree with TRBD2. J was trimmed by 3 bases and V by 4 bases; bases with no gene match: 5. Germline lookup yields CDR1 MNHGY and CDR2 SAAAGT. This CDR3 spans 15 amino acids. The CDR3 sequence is CASSLSSGYTGELFF. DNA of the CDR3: TGTGCCAGCAGTTTGAGTAGCGGGTACACCGGGGAGCTGTTTTTT.

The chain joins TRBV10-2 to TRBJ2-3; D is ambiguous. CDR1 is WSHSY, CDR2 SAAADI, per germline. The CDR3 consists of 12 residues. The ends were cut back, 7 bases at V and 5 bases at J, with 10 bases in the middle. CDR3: CASKPRGDTQYF. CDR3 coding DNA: TGCGCCAGCAAGCCCCGCGGAGATACGCAGTATTTT.

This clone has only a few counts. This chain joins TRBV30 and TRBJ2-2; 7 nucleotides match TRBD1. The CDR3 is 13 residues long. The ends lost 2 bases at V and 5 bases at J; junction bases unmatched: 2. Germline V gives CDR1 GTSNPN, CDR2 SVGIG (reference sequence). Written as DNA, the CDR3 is TGTGCCTGGAGTCCACAGGGGACCGGGGAGCTGTTTTTT. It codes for CAWSPQGTGELFF.

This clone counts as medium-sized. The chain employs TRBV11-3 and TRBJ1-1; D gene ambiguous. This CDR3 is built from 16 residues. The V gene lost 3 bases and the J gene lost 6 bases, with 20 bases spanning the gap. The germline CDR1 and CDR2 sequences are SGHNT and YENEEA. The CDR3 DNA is TGTGCCAGCAGCTTCGCTACCTCGCCTTATGGCGCTGAAGCTTTCTTT. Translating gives CASSFATSPYGAEAFF.

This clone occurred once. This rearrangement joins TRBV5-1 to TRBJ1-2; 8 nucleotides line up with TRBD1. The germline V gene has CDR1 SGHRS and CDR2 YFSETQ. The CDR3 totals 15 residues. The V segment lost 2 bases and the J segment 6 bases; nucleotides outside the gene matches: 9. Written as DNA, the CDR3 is TGCGCCAGCAGCTTAGGCAGGGGGCCGGGCAATGGCTACACCTTC. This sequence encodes CASSLGRGPGNGYTF.